These 23 T cell receptor delta chains were sequenced from one sample in a study of human gamma delta and Vdelta1 T cells. Their recognized antigens are unknown. TCRdb re-called clones from the PCR reads using CATT. The sample holds 6,200 or so delta-chain clones, less than 45% seen once. Sequenced: Vdelta1 gamma-delta T cells from blood grown in culture (DOT cells). These receptors were taken from a human donor in good health.

As for this clone: The junction departs from the called germline gene at one end, perhaps through a read error. The chain joins TRDV2 to TRDJ1, with TRDD3 matching 11 bases. The germline V gene has CDR1 GEAIGNYY and CDR2 EKD. The CDR3 extends over 20 amino acids. CDR3 in amino acids: CASDTAGGYLPTEGTDKLIF. CDR3 nucleotides: TGTGCCAGTGACACCGCTGGGGGATACTTACCGACTGAGGGCACCGATAAACTCATCTTT.

Worth noting for this clone: At one of its ends the junction is not consistent with the germline gene, which may arise from a read error. Other nucleotide sequences in the sample specify the same CDR3. This sequence joins TRDV1 and TRDJ1; TRDD3 might be the D (6 bases). Per the germline V gene, CDR1 is TSWWSYY and CDR2 is QGS. The CDR3 spans 18 residues. The CDR3 loop reads CALGVTRDNPTLTDKLIF. The CDR3 nucleotides read TGTGCTCTGGGGGTAACGAGGGATAACCCTACTCTAACCGATAAACTCATCTTT.

This clone turned up a few times. V is TRDV1 and J is TRDJ1, with TRDD3 matching over 9 bases. V trimming: 1 base; J trimming: 0 bases; junction bases outside the gene matches: 18. The CDR3 spans 21 residues. Germline V lookup: CDR1 TSWWSYY, CDR2 QGS. This chain's CDR3 is CALGEPEAGGFIERYTDKLIF. The CDR3 DNA follows: TGTGCTCTTGGGGAACCCGAAGCTGGGGGATTTATAGAAAGGTACACCGATAAACTCATCTTT.

J is TRDJ1 and V is TRDV1; weak D call: TRDD2 (6 bases). V lost 1 base and J lost 3, with 30 bases in between. In germline, CDR1 is TSWWSYY, CDR2 QGS. The CDR3 totals 21 residues. The CDR3, as DNA: TGTGCTCTTGGGGAACCGGGCCTTCCCACACACGCAGGCCTGGGATCCGATAAACTCATCTTT. Residues: CALGEPGLPTHAGLGSDKLIF.

This chain connects TRDV1 to TRDJ1; the D call may be TRDD2 or TRDD3 (5 bases each). V was shortened by 4 bases and J by 4 bases, with 25 bases between the two germline ends. Germline assignment: CDR1 TSWWSYY and CDR2 QGS. This CDR3 is 18 amino acids long. The CDR3 spells CALGGSSPLGVGFDKLIF. CDR3 bases: TGTGCTCTTGGGGGCTCTTCCCCACTTGGGGTGGGGTTCGATAAACTCATCTTT.

With respect to this clone: This may be a read error: a much more frequent sequence differs by one nucleotide. This chain joins TRDV1 and TRDJ1; no reliable D call. V was shortened by 1 base and J by 0 bases, with 24 bases between the two germline ends. This CDR3 spans 20 amino acids. The V gene's germline CDR1 is TSWWSYY and CDR2 QGS. The CDR3 loop is CALGEHRKSELRTYTDKLIF. CDR3 sequence (DNA): TGTGCTCTTGGGGAACATAGAAAATCAGAACTACGCACCTACACCGATAAACTCATCTTT.

J is TRDJ1 and V is TRDV1; D may be TRDD2 or TRDD3 (9 bases each). Germline V lookup: CDR1 TSWWSYY, CDR2 QGS. CDR3 length: 21 amino acids. Trimming removed 1 base at V and 0 bases at J, with 27 bases between. The CDR3 here is CALGEPPSYYLLGDYTDKLIF. CDR3 sequence (DNA): TGTGCTCTTGGGGAACCCCCTTCCTACTACTTACTGGGGGACTACACCGATAAACTCATCTTT.

V gene TRDV1 combines with J gene TRDJ1; D ambiguous. This CDR3 has 14 residues. Germline V CDR1 and CDR2: TSWWSYY, QGS. The V and J ends lost 3 bases and 10 bases respectively, with 18 bases between them. CDR3 coding DNA: TGTGCTCTTGGGGACCCTCGGTACGGCTTGGGACTCATCTTT. Its protein product is CALGDPRYGLGLIF.

This rearrangement joins TRDV1 to TRDJ1; 7 bases line up with TRDD2. Germline-derived CDR1 and CDR2 are TSWWSYY and QGS. The CDR3 has 25 residues. V shed 1 base and J 4 bases; nucleotides not matched to a gene: 36. In DNA, the CDR3 is TGTGCTCTTGGGGAACGACATGGCCTTCCTCAAATATTTCCATTGGGGTCAACTAGTATCGATAAACTCATCTTT. This translates into CALGERHGLPQIFPLGSTSIDKLIF.

V usage is TRDV1 and J usage is TRDJ1; weak D call: TRDD2 (6 bases). The V gene's germline CDR1 is TSWWSYY and CDR2 QGS. V lost 5 bases and J 2 bases, leaving 30 bases between the germline ends. CDR3 length: 20 residues. As DNA, the CDR3 is TGTGCTCTTGGGAACCCGTCCTACTCACCGATGCGCCGGAGGACCGATAAACTCATCTTT. The encoded protein is CALGNPSYSPMRRRTDKLIF.

The chain uses TRDV1 and TRDJ1; D is perhaps TRDD3 (6 bases). The length of the CDR3 is 22 residues. Germline values: CDR1 TSWWSYY, CDR2 QGS. Trimming removed 2 bases from V and 4 bases from J, with 35 bases in between. CDR3: CALGETLRGGGLLLVVGDKLIF. The CDR3 coding sequence is TGTGCTCTTGGGGAAACTTTGAGGGGTGGGGGTCTCTTACTAGTGGTGGGCGATAAACTCATCTTT.

The chain employs TRAV29/DV5 and TRDJ1; TRDD2 is a possible D gene (9 bases). Germline CDR1 NSMFDY, CDR2 ISSIKDK. Trimming stripped 0 bases from V and 4 bases from J, with 37 bases between. This CDR3 is built from 22 residues. The CDR3 is CAASGLPSYGHPRRGGYDKLIF. In DNA form, the CDR3 reads TGTGCAGCAAGCGGATTACCTTCCTACGGCCATCCCCGCAGGGGGGGATACGATAAACTCATCTTT.

J is TRDJ2 and V is TRDV1, with TRDD3 identical over 8 bases. J gave up 0 bases and V 0 bases, and 15 bases lay outside the gene matches. The CDR3 runs to 21 residues. CDR1 is TSWWSYY and CDR2 is QGS in the germline V gene. The CDR3 coding sequence is TGTGCTCTTGGGGAACTTTACCTAAGCATACTGGGGGCCGCTTTGACAGCACAACTCTTCTTT. Amino acids: CALGELYLSILGAALTAQLFF.

The chain uses TRDV1 and TRDJ1; 7 bases align to TRDD3. The CDR3 has 17 amino acids. V lost 4 bases and J lost 0; bases outside the gene matches: 11. Germline V gene lookup returns CDR1 TSWWSYY and CDR2 QGS. CDR3 bases: TGTGCTCTTGGGGGTAACGACTGGGGCGAGGACACCGATAAACTCATCTTT. Translated: CALGGNDWGEDTDKLIF.

Remarks on this clone: A much larger clonotype is one base distant, so this may be a read error. This same CDR3 is encoded by further DNA sequences in the sample. The rearrangement links TRDV1 to TRDJ1, with D possibly TRDD3 on 5 matching bases. CDR1 TSWWSYY and CDR2 QGS come from the germline V gene. CDR3 length: 15 residues. CDR3 DNA: TGCGCTCTTGGGGAACTAGACGTTAAGGCCGATAAACTCATCTTT. Translated: CALGELDVKADKLIF.

This clone was seen a few times. The chain uses TRDV1 and TRDJ4; 11 bases align to TRDD3. Germline-derived CDR1 and CDR2 are TSWWSYY and QGS. The CDR3 sequence is 18 residues long. J was trimmed by 0 bases and V by 5 bases; bases with no gene match: 14. The DNA of the CDR3 is TGTGCTCTTGGGAACCCTTACTGGGGGATAAATGGGGCCAGACCCCTGATCTTT. Translated: CALGNPYWGINGARPLIF.

By share, this clone ranks as medium-sized. The genes are TRDV1 and TRDJ1, with TRDD3 identical over 12 bases. The CDR3 runs 19 residues. Germline lookup yields CDR1 TSWWSYY and CDR2 QGS. Germline trimming cut 4 bases from V and 1 base from J; bases unmatched to any gene: 13. CDR3 amino acids: CALGGPLPTGGYSTDKLIF. The CDR3 region has the DNA TGTGCTCTTGGGGGCCCCCTTCCCACTGGGGGATACTCCACCGATAAACTCATCTTT.

This clone was detected a few times. This chain connects TRDV1 to TRDJ1, with D possibly called TRDD2 or TRDD3 (9 bases each). Germline V CDR1 and CDR2: TSWWSYY, QGS. The CDR3 covers 24 residues. Trimming removed 3 bases at V and 0 bases at J, with 38 bases between. This CDR3 reads CALGDPSYMGTGGPETSNTDKLIF. CDR3 sequence (DNA): TGTGCTCTTGGGGACCCTTCCTACATGGGAACTGGGGGACCGGAGACGTCAAACACCGATAAACTCATCTTT.

This rearrangement joins TRDV1 to TRDJ1; 9 bases are a match to TRDD3. The CDR3 is 20 residues long. With V trimmed by 1 base and J by 7 bases, 22 bases remained unmatched. Germline values: CDR1 TSWWSYY, CDR2 QGS. As DNA, the CDR3 is TGTGCTCTTGGGGAACCCGCGATACCCCGGGGTCGGGGGATACTTGGTAAACTCATCTTT. Its protein is CALGEPAIPRGRGILGKLIF.

The chain is built from TRDV1 and TRDJ1; 12 nucleotides match TRDD3. The CDR3 is 21 residues long. Germline CDR1 TSWWSYY, CDR2 QGS. Unmatched junction bases numbered 22, after V lost 3 bases and J lost 5 bases. CDR3 in amino acids: CALGEQYGKDVLGDTPDKLIF. Written as DNA, the CDR3 is TGTGCTCTTGGGGAGCAATACGGTAAAGATGTACTGGGGGATACTCCGGATAAACTCATCTTT.

The chain has TRDV1 and TRDJ1; 9 bases are shared with TRDD3. The CDR3 is 17 amino acids. From germline, CDR1 is TSWWSYY and CDR2 QGS. V shed 1 base and J 10 bases; nucleotides not matched to a gene: 16. The DNA for the CDR3 is TGTGCTCTTGGGGAACGGCGGAGAAGGTGGGGGATATCCGGACTCATCTTT. Translated, it gives CALGERRRRWGISGLIF.

Turning to this clone: A single base is all that separates this from a far larger clone, so a read error is likely. The rearrangement uses TRDV1 and TRDJ1; D might be TRDD3 (6 bases). V gave up 4 bases and J gave up 1 base, with 28 bases separating them. This CDR3 contains 20 residues. Germline CDR1 reads TSWWSYY; CDR2 reads QGS. The CDR3 DNA sequence: TGTGCTCTTGGGGGACTTTGGACCCACGGAGATACGCCGTTCACCGATAAACTCATCTTT. Its protein product is CALGGLWTHGDTPFTDKLIF.

This sequence joins TRDV1 and TRDJ1; TRDD3 aligns across 7 bases. Germline CDR1 reads TSWWSYY; CDR2 reads QGS. Unmatched junction bases numbered 16, after V lost 0 bases and J lost 0 bases. The CDR3 extends over 20 amino acids. CDR3 nucleotide sequence: TGTGCTCTTGGGGAACTTGGGCTAGGCCGGGGGATCCCGTACACCGATAAACTCATCTTT. As protein: CALGELGLGRGIPYTDKLIF.